These T cell receptor beta chains were read from a single sample in a study of technical replicates of blood from a few donors. Sequencing used immunoSEQ multiplex PCR; TCRdb keeps in-frame clones, though not all of them. The repertoire consists of about 82,000 clones, with roughly 93% occurring once and the leading ten covering approximately 0.42%. Sequences were obtained from T cells isolated from PBMCs. The receptors were sampled from a human donor in good health. Both conserved end residues are part of each CDR3. Fields, in order: D gene, V gene, J gene, CDR3 protein. A D gene is named only where the DNA matches it firmly.

D: TRBD1; V: TRBV5-4; J: TRBJ1-2; CDR3: CASSLAGRGRGYTF
D: TRBD2; V: TRBV7-2; J: TRBJ2-5; CDR3: CASSFGLARETQYF
D: -; V: TRBV7-2; J: TRBJ1-1; CDR3: CASSPSGGPTEAFF
D: TRBD1; V: TRBV4-1; J: TRBJ2-3; CDR3: CASSQVRQGSTDTQYF
D: TRBD1; V: TRBV9; J: TRBJ2-5; CDR3: CASSRDRGQETQYF
D: -; V: TRBV29-1; J: TRBJ2-7; CDR3: CSVRTAYSYEQYF
D: TRBD1; V: TRBV4-1; J: TRBJ1-5; CDR3: CASSQDPGQGFQPQHF
D: TRBD1; V: TRBV27; J: TRBJ1-1; CDR3: CASSLGQGNTEAFF
D: -; V: TRBV7-2; J: TRBJ1-4; CDR3: CASSLAPGPLKEKLFF
D: TRBD1; V: TRBV7-2; J: TRBJ1-2; CDR3: CASSLGGTAQSGYTF
D: TRBD1; V: TRBV6-6; J: TRBJ1-5; CDR3: CASSTGQGGQPQHF
D: TRBD1; V: TRBV28; J: TRBJ1-1; CDR3: CASSAGTGELTEAFF
D: TRBD2; V: TRBV7-6; J: TRBJ2-7; CDR3: CASSATSGRPYEQYF
D: -; V: TRBV21-1; J: TRBJ1-4; CDR3: CASLASYEKLFF
D: TRBD2; V: TRBV9; J: TRBJ2-3; CDR3: CASSVEGGLVYTQYF
D: TRBD1; V: TRBV4-1; J: TRBJ1-1; CDR3: CASSQAPRGYTEAFF
D: -; V: TRBV6-5; J: TRBJ1-1; CDR3: CASSYSMTGNTEAFF
D: TRBD2; V: TRBV13; J: TRBJ2-1; CDR3: CASSSRDYRPLNEQFF
D: -; V: TRBV30; J: TRBJ1-1; CDR3: CAWSAQANTEAFF
D: TRBD1; V: TRBV9; J: TRBJ1-4; CDR3: CASSYGQGRTNEKLFF
D: TRBD1; V: TRBV10-3; J: TRBJ1-3; CDR3: CAVGQGINLPGNTIYF
D: TRBD1; V: TRBV28; J: TRBJ2-6; CDR3: CASSRGGIGSGANVLTF
D: -; V: TRBV7-2; J: TRBJ1-4; CDR3: CASSLESGGGEKLFF
D: -; V: TRBV6-1; J: TRBJ2-7; CDR3: CASSAGFTYEQYF
D: TRBD1; V: TRBV2; J: TRBJ2-5; CDR3: CASRGDRTYQETQYF
D: -; V: TRBV6-5; J: TRBJ1-5; CDR3: CASSYNRDNQPQHF
D: TRBD2; V: TRBV19; J: TRBJ2-3; CDR3: CASTSGRADTQYF
D: -; V: TRBV4-3; J: TRBJ2-1; CDR3: CASSQDVGDEQFF